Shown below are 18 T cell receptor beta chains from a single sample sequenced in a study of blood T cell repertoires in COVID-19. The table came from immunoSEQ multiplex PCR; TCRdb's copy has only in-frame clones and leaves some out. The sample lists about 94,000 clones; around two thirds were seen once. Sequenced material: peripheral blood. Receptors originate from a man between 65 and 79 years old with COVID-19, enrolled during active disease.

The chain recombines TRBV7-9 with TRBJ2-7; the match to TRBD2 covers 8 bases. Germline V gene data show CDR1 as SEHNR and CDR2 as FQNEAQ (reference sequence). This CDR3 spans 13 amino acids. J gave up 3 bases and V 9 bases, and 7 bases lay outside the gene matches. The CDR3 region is CASSLAGGYEQYF. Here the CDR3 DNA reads TGTGCCAGTTCCCTGGCGGGGGGCTACGAGCAGTACTTC.

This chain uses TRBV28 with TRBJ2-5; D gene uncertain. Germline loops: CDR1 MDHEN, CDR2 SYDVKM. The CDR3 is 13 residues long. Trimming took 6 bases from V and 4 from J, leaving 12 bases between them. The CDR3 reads CASSRSEPETQYF. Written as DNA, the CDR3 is TGTGCCAGCAGCCGGTCTGAACCAGAGACCCAGTACTTC. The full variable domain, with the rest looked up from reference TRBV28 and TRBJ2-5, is DVKVTQSSRYLVKRTGEKVFLECVQDMDHENMFWYRQDPGLGLRLIYFSYDVKMKEKGDIPEGYSVSREKKERFSLILESASTNQTSMYLCASSRSEPETQYFGPGTRLLVL.

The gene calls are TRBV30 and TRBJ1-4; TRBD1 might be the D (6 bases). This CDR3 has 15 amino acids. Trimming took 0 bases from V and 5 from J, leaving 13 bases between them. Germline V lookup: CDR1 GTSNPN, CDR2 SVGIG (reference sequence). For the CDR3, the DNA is TGTGCCTGGAGTGTACAGGATACAGGGAATGAAAAACTGTTTTTT. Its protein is CAWSVQDTGNEKLFF.

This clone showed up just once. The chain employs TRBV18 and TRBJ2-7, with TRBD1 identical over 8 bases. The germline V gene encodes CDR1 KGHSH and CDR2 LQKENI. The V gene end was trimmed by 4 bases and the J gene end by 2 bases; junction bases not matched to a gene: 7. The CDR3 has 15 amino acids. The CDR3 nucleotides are TGTGCCAGCTCACTCCAGGGGGCGGGAACCTACGAGCAGTACTTC. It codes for CASSLQGAGTYEQYF.

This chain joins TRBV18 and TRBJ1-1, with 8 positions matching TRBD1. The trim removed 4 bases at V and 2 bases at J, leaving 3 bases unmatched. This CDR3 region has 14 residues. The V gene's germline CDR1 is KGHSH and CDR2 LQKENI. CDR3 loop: CASSLTGENTEAFF. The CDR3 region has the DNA TGTGCCAGCTCACTGACAGGGGAAAACACTGAAGCTTTCTTT. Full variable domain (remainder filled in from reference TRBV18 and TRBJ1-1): NAGVMQNPRHLVRRRGQEARLRCSPMKGHSHVYWYRQLPEEGLKFMVYLQKENIIDESGMPKERFSAEFPKEGPSILRIQQVVRGDSAAYFCASSLTGENTEAFFGQGTRLTVV.

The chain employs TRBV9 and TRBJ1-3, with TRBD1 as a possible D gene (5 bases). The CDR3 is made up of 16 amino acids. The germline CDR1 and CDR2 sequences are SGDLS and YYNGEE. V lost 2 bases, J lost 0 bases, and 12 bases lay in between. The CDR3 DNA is TGTGCCAGCAGCGTCGCAGGGTCTCCCTCTGGAAACACCATATATTTT. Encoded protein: CASSVAGSPSGNTIYF.

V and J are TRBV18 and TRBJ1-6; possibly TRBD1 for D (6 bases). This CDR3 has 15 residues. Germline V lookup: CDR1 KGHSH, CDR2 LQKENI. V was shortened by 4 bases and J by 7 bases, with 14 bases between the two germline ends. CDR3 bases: TGTGCCAGCTCACTACCGGACAGCCGAAATTCACCCCTCCACTTT. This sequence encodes CASSLPDSRNSPLHF.

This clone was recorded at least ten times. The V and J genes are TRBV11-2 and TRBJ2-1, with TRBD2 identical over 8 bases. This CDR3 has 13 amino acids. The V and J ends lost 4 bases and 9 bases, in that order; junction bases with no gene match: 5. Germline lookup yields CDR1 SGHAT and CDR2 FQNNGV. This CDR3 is CASSSLGLVEQFF. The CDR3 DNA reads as TGTGCCAGCAGCTCCCTGGGACTAGTTGAGCAGTTCTTC.

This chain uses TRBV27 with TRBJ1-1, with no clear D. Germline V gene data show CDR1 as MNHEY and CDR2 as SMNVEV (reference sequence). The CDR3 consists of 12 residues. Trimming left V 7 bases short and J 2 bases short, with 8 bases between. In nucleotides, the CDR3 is TGTGCCAGCACGACTCTAAACACTGAAGCTTTCTTT. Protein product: CASTTLNTEAFF.

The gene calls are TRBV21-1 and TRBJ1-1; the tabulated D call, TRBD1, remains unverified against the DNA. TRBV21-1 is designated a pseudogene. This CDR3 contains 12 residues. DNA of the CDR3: TGTGCCAGCATCAACAGGAACACTGAAGCTTTCTTT. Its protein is CASINRNTEAFF.

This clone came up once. The DNA of the CDR3 is TGTGCCAGCAGCCCTCCGCCCCGAGCGGGAGTCTACGAGCAGTACTTC. Its protein product is CASSPPPRAGVYEQYF. This chain joins TRBV5-4 and TRBJ2-7, with 8 bases fitting TRBD2. Germline CDR1 is SGHNT and CDR2 is YYREEE (reference sequence). CDR3 size: 16 residues. V was pared by 4 bases and J by 3 bases, with 12 bases of the junction left unmatched. Filled out from reference TRBV5-4 and TRBJ2-7, the complete variable domain reads ETGVTQSPTHLIKTRGQQVTLRCSSQSGHNTVSWYQQALGQGPQFIFQYYREEENGRGNFPPRFSGLQFPNYSSELNVNALELDDSALYLCASSPPPRAGVYEQYFGPGTRLTVT.

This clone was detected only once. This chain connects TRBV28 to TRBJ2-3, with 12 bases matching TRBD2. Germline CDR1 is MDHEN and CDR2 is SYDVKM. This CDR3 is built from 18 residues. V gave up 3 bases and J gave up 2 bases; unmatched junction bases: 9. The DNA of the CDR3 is TGTGCCAGCAGTTTTCCCGGACTAGCGGGGCCCCCCACAGATACGCAGTATTTT. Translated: CASSFPGLAGPPTDTQYF.

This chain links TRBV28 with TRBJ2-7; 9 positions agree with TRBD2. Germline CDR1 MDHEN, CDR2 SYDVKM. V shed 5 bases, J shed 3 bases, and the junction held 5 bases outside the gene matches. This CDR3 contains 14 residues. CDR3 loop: CASSQTSGSYEQYF. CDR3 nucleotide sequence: TGTGCCAGCAGTCAGACTAGCGGAAGCTACGAGCAGTACTTC.

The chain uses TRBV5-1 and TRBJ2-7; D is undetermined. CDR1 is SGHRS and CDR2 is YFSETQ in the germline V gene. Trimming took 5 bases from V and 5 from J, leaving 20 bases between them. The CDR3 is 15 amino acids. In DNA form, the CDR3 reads TGCGCCAGCAGAGACTCGAACTCCCATGTGAACGAGCAGTACTTC. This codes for CASRDSNSHVNEQYF.

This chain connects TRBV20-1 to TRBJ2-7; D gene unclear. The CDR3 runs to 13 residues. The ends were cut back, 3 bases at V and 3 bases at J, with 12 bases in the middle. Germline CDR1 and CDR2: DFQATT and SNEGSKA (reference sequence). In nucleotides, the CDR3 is TGCAGTGCTAGTAGCAGTCACAGCTACGAGCAGTACTTC. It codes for CSASSSHSYEQYF.

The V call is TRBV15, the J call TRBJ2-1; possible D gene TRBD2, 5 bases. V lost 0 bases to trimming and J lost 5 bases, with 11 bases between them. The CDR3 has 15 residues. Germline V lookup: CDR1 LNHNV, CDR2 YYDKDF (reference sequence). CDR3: CATSRDGLPNNEQFF. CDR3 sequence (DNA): TGTGCCACCAGCAGAGATGGACTGCCTAACAATGAGCAGTTCTTC.

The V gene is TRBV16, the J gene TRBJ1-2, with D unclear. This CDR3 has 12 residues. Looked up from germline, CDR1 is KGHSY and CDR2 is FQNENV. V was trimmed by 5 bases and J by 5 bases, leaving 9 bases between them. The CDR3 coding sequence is TGTGCCAGCAGCACTGACACTTATGGCTACACCTTC. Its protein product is CASSTDTYGYTF. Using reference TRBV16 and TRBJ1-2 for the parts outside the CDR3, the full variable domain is GEEVAQTPKHLVRGEGQKAKLYCAPIKGHSYVFWYQQVLKNEFKFLISFQNENVFDETGMPKERFSAKCLPNSPCSLEIQATKLEDSAVYFCASSTDTYGYTFGSGTRLTVV.

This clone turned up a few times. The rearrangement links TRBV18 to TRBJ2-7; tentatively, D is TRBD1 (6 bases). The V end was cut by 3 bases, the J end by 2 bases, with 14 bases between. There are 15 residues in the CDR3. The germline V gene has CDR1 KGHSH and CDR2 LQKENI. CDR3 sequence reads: CASSPQESGAYEQYF. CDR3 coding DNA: TGTGCCAGCTCACCCCAGGAATCAGGGGCCTACGAGCAGTACTTC.